The 19 T cell receptor beta chains reported below all come from one sample, sequenced in a study of blood T cell repertoires in COVID-19. Here immunoSEQ multiplex PCR was the method, and the copy in TCRdb shows in-frame clones only, minus some. The table shows tens of thousands of clones, with roughly four fifths occurring only once. Specimen: peripheral blood. The receptors come from an older woman with acute or convalescent COVID-19.

CDR3 sequence reads: CASSPRHGTDTQYF. The CDR3 DNA sequence: TGTGCCAGTAGCCCTCGACATGGCACAGATACGCAGTATTTT. The chain uses TRBV19 and TRBJ2-3; D unresolved. V was shortened by 6 bases and J by 1 base, with 11 bases between the two germline ends. CDR3 length: 14 amino acids. Germline CDR1 reads LNHDA; CDR2 reads SQIVND (reference sequence).

The genes are TRBV4-1 and TRBJ2-3, with 7 positions matching TRBD2. The length of the CDR3 is 14 residues. The V gene end was trimmed by 3 bases and the J gene end by 4 bases; junction bases not matched to a gene: 4. The germline gives CDR1 MGHRA, CDR2 YSYEKL. In DNA form, the CDR3 reads TGCGCCAGCAGCCAGGGGGGGTTCCCAGATACGCAGTATTTT. Amino acid sequence: CASSQGGFPDTQYF.

The chain combines TRBV24-1 with TRBJ1-2, with a weak D call TRBD1 (6 bases). The germline V gene has CDR1 KGHDR and CDR2 SFDVKD. Trimming took off 3 bases at V and 5 bases at J, with 15 bases between the two ends. The CDR3 sequence is 15 residues long. The DNA for the CDR3 is TGTGCCACCAGTGATAGCTGGACAGAACCTTATGGCTACACCTTC. It is translated as CATSDSWTEPYGYTF.

J is TRBJ1-5 and V is TRBV1; TRBD1, as called in the table, went unchecked against the DNA. TRBV1 counts as a pseudogene. CDR3 length: 16 amino acids. The CDR3 sequence: CTSSHDRVMGNQPQHF. The CDR3, as DNA: TGCACCAGCAGCCACGACAGGGTTATGGGCAATCAGCCCCAGCATTTT.

V gene TRBV24-1 combines with J gene TRBJ1-3; TRBD1 is a possible D gene (5 bases). The CDR3 runs to 15 residues. The V end was cut by 4 bases, the J end by 0 bases, with 9 bases between. Germline assignment: CDR1 KGHDR and CDR2 SFDVKD. Here the CDR3 reads CATSEGLHSGNTIYF. CDR3 nucleotides: TGTGCCACCAGTGAGGGACTGCACTCTGGAAACACCATATATTTT.

This rearrangement joins TRBV4-2 to TRBJ2-1; 9 positions match TRBD2. Trimming at V came to 0 bases and at J to 8 bases, leaving 11 bases not matched to a gene. CDR1 is LGHNA, CDR2 YNFKEQ, per germline. CDR3 length: 17 residues. In nucleotides, the CDR3 is TGTGCCAGCAGCCAAGATCTTCGGGCGGGGGGGCCCGATGAGCAGTTCTTC. Translated: CASSQDLRAGGPDEQFF.

The J gene is TRBJ1-2, the V gene TRBV5-1; TRBD1 agrees at 9 bases. The V gene end was trimmed by 4 bases and the J gene end by 0 bases; junction bases not matched to a gene: 4. CDR1 SGHRS and CDR2 YFSETQ come from the germline V gene. The CDR3 sequence is 15 residues long. CDR3 nucleotide sequence: TGCGCCAGCAGCGGGGGACAGGGACCTAACTATGGCTACACCTTC. It translates to CASSGGQGPNYGYTF.

This chain uses TRBV7-3 with TRBJ2-1; possibly TRBD2 for D (6 bases). The V and J ends lost 2 bases and 2 bases respectively, with 10 bases between them. Germline loops: CDR1 SGHTA, CDR2 FQGTGA. This CDR3 region has 15 residues. The CDR3 region has the DNA TGTGCCAGCAGCTTAGCCGCGGGGCCCTACAATGAGCAGTTCTTC. It yields the protein CASSLAAGPYNEQFF.

CDR3 protein: CASSPISSGSYGYTF. The DNA for the CDR3 is TGTGCCAGCAGTCCAATCTCATCAGGGTCCTATGGCTACACCTTC. The chain combines TRBV7-2 with TRBJ1-2; a weak D match, TRBD1 (5 bases). V was pared by 6 bases and J by 4 bases, with 18 bases between. The germline V gene encodes CDR1 SGHTA and CDR2 FQGNSA. The CDR3 is 15 amino acids.

The chain uses TRBV3-1 (or the pseudogene TRBV3-2) and TRBJ2-3; 9 positions agree with TRBD2. Germline CDR1 and CDR2: LGHDT and YNNKEL (reference sequence). V was pared by 4 bases and J by 6 bases, with 14 bases of the junction left unmatched. The CDR3 totals 17 residues. The CDR3 spells CASSLRLAGGARDTQYF. The DNA for the CDR3 is TGTGCCAGCAGCCTCCGGCTGGCGGGGGGGGCCAGGGATACGCAGTATTTT.

J is TRBJ1-2 and V is TRBV14; the D gene is possibly TRBD1 (6 bases). Trimming removed 0 bases from V and 8 bases from J, with 10 bases in between. The germline V gene encodes CDR1 SGHDN and CDR2 FVKESK. The CDR3 contains 13 residues. For the CDR3, the DNA is TGTGCCAGCAGCCAAGATATAGGACAGGGCTACACCTTC. As protein: CASSQDIGQGYTF.

This chain uses TRBV5-5 with TRBJ2-1; D is perhaps TRBD1 (5 bases). This CDR3 contains 13 residues. Germline lookup yields CDR1 SGHKS and CDR2 YYEKEE (reference sequence). V was pared by 4 bases and J by 7 bases, with 12 bases between. This chain's CDR3 is CASSPMTANEQFF. The DNA of the CDR3 is TGTGCCAGCAGCCCAATGACAGCAAATGAGCAGTTCTTC.

In this sample, this clone turned up a few times. The V and J genes are TRBV19 and TRBJ2-7, with 7 bases lining up with TRBD1. Germline CDR1 LNHDA, CDR2 SQIVND (reference sequence). The CDR3 is 14 residues long. V gave up 3 bases and J gave up 5 bases; unmatched junction bases: 7. The CDR3 bases are TGTGCCAGTAGTATGAGTAGGGGGCGCGACGAGCAGTACTTC. This gives the protein CASSMSRGRDEQYF.

The rearrangement uses TRBV4-1 and TRBJ2-7; TRBD1 aligns across 11 bases. Looked up from germline, CDR1 is MGHRA and CDR2 is YSYEKL. There are 15 residues in the CDR3. V was clipped by 3 bases and J by 3 bases; unmatched bases: 4. In DNA, the CDR3 is TGCGCCAGCAGCCAGTCCGGGACAGGGGGCTACGAGCAGTACTTC. It translates to CASSQSGTGGYEQYF.

The V call is TRBV7-8, the J call TRBJ1-4; D is unresolved. This CDR3 is 15 amino acids long. The germline V gene has CDR1 SGHVS and CDR2 FQNEAQ. Trimming removed 2 bases from V and 5 bases from J, with 12 bases in between. The CDR3 reads CASSLRGQLNEKLFF. CDR3 sequence (DNA): TGTGCCAGCAGCTTAAGAGGGCAGCTCAATGAAAAACTGTTTTTT.

The chain couples TRBV23-1 to TRBJ2-7; 7 nucleotides agree with TRBD1. TRBV23-1 carries the ORF label, with uncertain function. The CDR3 consists of 15 residues. The junction had 8 bases not matched to a gene; V was cut back by 3 bases and J by 3 bases. The CDR3 spells CASSHRTGKIYEQYF. The CDR3, as DNA: TGCGCCAGCAGTCACCGGACAGGCAAAATCTACGAGCAGTACTTC.

The V and J genes are TRBV27 and TRBJ2-2; 9 bases line up with TRBD2. There are 15 residues in the CDR3. Germline CDR1 reads MNHEY; CDR2 reads SMNVEV (reference sequence). Losses at the gene ends were 6 bases for V and 1 base for J; bases not matched to a gene: 3. The CDR3 loop is CASSRSGGNTGELFF. CDR3 coding DNA: TGTGCCAGCAGCCGTAGCGGGGGGAACACCGGGGAGCTGTTTTTT.

The chain uses TRBV12-1 and TRBJ1-5; TRBD1 is taken as the D call from the table, unchecked against the DNA. TRBV12-1 corresponds to a pseudogene. The CDR3 has 13 residues. CDR3 amino acids: CASSFARQRPQHF. The CDR3 bases are TGTGCCAGCAGCTTCGCCCGACAGAGACCCCAGCATTTT.

The CDR3 nucleotides read TGCAGCGTTCGGGCGGGAAGCGGGGTCAGCTCCTACAATGAGCAGTTCTTC. Protein: CSVRAGSGVSSYNEQFF. The rearrangement uses TRBV29-1 and TRBJ2-1, with TRBD2 matching over 7 bases. V gave up 5 bases and J gave up 0 bases; unmatched junction bases: 13. The CDR3 runs to 17 residues. The V gene's germline CDR1 is SQVTM and CDR2 ANQGSEA.